This T cell receptor (beta chain) is from a study of T and B cells in COVID-19 patients. Study-wide context: Nine tenths of the roughly 20 active-infection patients had comorbidities associated with unfavorable COVID-19 outcome. General study results and limits: Of 2,000 to 2,500 TCR clusters found only in the recovered cohort, 25 to 35 had low generation probability. No sequencing was yet done of CD4+, regulatory or CD8+ subsets, or of SARS-CoV-2-responsive or tetramer+ sorted cells.

BIOMED2 TRB-A/B primer pools were used in multiplex TRB PCR. A single record per CDR3 protein comes from TCRdb applying MiXCR to the multiplex PCR reads. Altogether under 5,500 distinct CDR3 sequences are present, 33% being singletons, with the ten largest covering less than 30%. By sample fraction, this clonotype is medium-sized. Antigen unknown. The CDR3 has 13 amino acids. The V gene's germline CDR1 is SQVTM and CDR2 ANQGSEA. V was shortened by 5 bases and J by 2 bases, with 13 bases between the two germline ends. TRB was amplified from approximately 250-480 ng of blood genomic DNA. The receptor's source is a human donor who had recovered from COVID-19. Source material: blood. The rearrangement joins TRBV29-1 to TRBJ2-7; D tentatively fits TRBD1 or TRBD2 (5 bases each). CDR3 loop: CSVTEGSPYEQYF. Here the CDR3 DNA reads TGCAGCGTTACTGAGGGGTCACCCTACGAGCAGTACTTC.